These T cell receptor beta chains were read from a single sample in a study of control samples from healthy donors and cancer patients. This table comes from immunoSEQ multiplex PCR, and its TCRdb copy is limited to in-frame clones, with some not included. The sample carries tens of thousands of clones, 89% recorded once. Sequenced sample: PBMCs. Receptors originate from a woman between 45 and 60 years old with colorectal cancer. Both conserved end residues are part of each CDR3.

V | CDR3
TRBV20-1 | CSASNPGQGASVGYTF
TRBV19 | CAIHTGGVMNGYTF
TRBV6-1 | CASSERVGFFNIQYF
TRBV6-1 | CASSEIGTRAGNTIYF
TRBV4-2 | CASSQGGQPNEKLFF
TRBV12-5 | CASGWTGEANTGELFF
TRBV10-3 | CAISESLGQGPFGSGNTIYF
TRBV4-1 | CASSQDSLPNSPLHF
TRBV5-6 | CASSPSFLNLGGTGELFF
TRBV2 | CATRGGPDTQYF
TRBV19 | CASSIGVYQPQHF
TRBV6-5 | CASSYSTGQGQETQYF
TRBV5-1 | CASSLSGGRTGELFF
TRBV29-1 | CSVHQTDKNIQYF
TRBV15 | CATSRDLSTGDPSGNTIYF
TRBV28 | CASSRGGSDQPQHF
TRBV2 | CASSGASGGPDTQYF
TRBV9 | CASSVAVGNEQFF
TRBV12-3/TRBV12-4 | CASSSGAVGGYTF
TRBV7-2 | CASSRQGWVELFF
TRBV2 | CARQGDQGTDTQYF
TRBV19 | CASSPGTGLYQPQHF
TRBV27 | CASSLYENTEAFF
TRBV6-1 | CASSEEGGGTDTQYF
TRBV6-6 | CASSPTLIGLTGGNSPLHF
TRBV3-1/TRBV3-2 | CASSRPTDTQYF
TRBV7-2 | CASSSRQGDQPQHF
TRBV14 | CASSPSLGPYGYTF
TRBV27 | CASSLRGNYGYTF
TRBV2 | CASSRDRNLNEQFF
TRBV28 | CASSAPFSGNTIYF
TRBV10-2 | CASSGGGSYNEQFF
TRBV6-6 | CASRDTNTGEAFF
TRBV12-5 | CASGLGGTGNTIYF
TRBV2 | CASSVRGEQFF
TRBV18 | CASSVTGGYQPQHF
TRBV15 | CATERGVGAGANVLTF
TRBV6-6 | CASSALKATEAFF
TRBV7-3 | CASSRDRAEDTQYF
TRBV24-1 | CATSDIAVGELFF
TRBV2 | CASSEARDLGDRGYVKGYTF
TRBV6-6 | CASSYGQNTEAFF
TRBV27 | CASRDTGAGAGYTF
TRBV10-3 | CAISEWAGGADTQYF
TRBV2 | CASTSPLREDYGYTF
TRBV7-9 | CASSLIRGTYNEQFF
TRBV27 | CASSSQRGGRSYNEQFF
TRBV20-1 | CSASEGQGEAFF
TRBV6-2/TRBV6-3 | CASRPTLTGGVYGYTF
TRBV6-4 | CASSDRPNQPQHF
TRBV7-6 | CASSLASPTGANVLTF
TRBV19 | CASSMRGTEAFF
TRBV19 | CASSILGASGGLDTQYF
TRBV4-2 | CASSQEPGKTNYGYTF
TRBV12-3/TRBV12-4 | CASSLEETQYF
TRBV7-2 | CASSNGNTIYF
TRBV12-3/TRBV12-4 | CASRTRKLSEAFF